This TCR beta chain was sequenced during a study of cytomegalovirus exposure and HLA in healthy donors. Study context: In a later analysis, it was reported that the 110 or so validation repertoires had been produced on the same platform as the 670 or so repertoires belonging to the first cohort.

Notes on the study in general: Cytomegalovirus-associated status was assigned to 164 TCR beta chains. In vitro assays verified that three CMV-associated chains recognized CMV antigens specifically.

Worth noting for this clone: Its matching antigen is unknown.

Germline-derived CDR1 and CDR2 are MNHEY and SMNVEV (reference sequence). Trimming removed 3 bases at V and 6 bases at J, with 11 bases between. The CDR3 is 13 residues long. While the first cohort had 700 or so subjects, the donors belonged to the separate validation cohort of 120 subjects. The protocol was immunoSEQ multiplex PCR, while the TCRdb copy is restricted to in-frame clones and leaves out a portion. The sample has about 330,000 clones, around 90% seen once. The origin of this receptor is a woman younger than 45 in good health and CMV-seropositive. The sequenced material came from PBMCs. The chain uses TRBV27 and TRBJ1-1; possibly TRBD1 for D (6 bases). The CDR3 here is CASSFRGVAEAFF. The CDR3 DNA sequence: TGTGCCAGCAGTTTTAGGGGGGTGGCTGAAGCTTTCTTT.